These T cell receptor beta chains were read from a single sample in a study of PD-L1 blockade in urothelial cancer. Clones were sequenced by immunoSEQ multiplex PCR, and TCRdb holds only the in-frame ones, with some missing. This table holds roughly 90,000 clones, roughly 90% found once. Sequenced here: PBMCs, sampled around atezolizumab (anti-PD-L1) treatment. The receptors shown here come from a woman of 80 years or more with urothelial cancer. The CDR3 runs from the conserved cysteine through the conserved F or W. The D gene is left open where the match is weak. Clone size is stated in some rows and not others, as once, few, many or a class when expanded.

CDR3 protein	CDR3 DNA	clone size	D gene	J gene	V gene
CASSSDTEAFF	TGCGCCAGCAGCTCGGACACTGAAGCTTTCTTT	NA	NA	TRBJ1-1	TRBV5-1
CASSVTGAYEQYF	TGTGCCAGCAGCGTAACAGGGGCCTACGAGCAGTACTTC	NA	TRBD1	TRBJ2-7	TRBV7-9
CASSPLGLAVFSYNEQFF	TGTGCCAGCAGTCCCCTTGGACTAGCGGTTTTCTCCTACAATGAGCAGTTCTTC	NA	TRBD2	TRBJ2-1	TRBV28
CASSLYTAIQETQYF	TGTGCCAGCAGCTTGTACACCGCCATACAAGAGACCCAGTACTTC	NA	NA	TRBJ2-5	TRBV7-9
CASSKGASNTGELFF	TGTGCCAGCAGTAAGGGGGCCTCGAACACCGGGGAGCTGTTTTTT	NA	TRBD1	TRBJ2-2	TRBV28
CASSISGFTDTQYF	TGTGCCAGTAGTATTAGCGGATTCACAGATACGCAGTATTTT	NA	NA	TRBJ2-3	TRBV19
CASSLGAPETQYF	TGTGCCAGCAGTTTAGGGGCCCCGGAGACCCAGTACTTC	NA	NA	TRBJ2-5	TRBV28
CASSALPTSGRGADTQYF	TGTGCCAGCAGCGCCCTCCCGACTAGCGGGAGGGGGGCAGATACGCAGTATTTT	NA	TRBD2	TRBJ2-3	TRBV7-3
CASSVGYEQYF	TGTGCCAGCAGTGTCGGCTACGAGCAGTACTTC	few	NA	TRBJ2-7	TRBV25-1
CASRGEVTSNQPQHF	TGTGCCAGCAGGGGGGAGGTGACTAGCAATCAGCCCCAGCATTTT	NA	NA	TRBJ1-5	TRBV6-1
CASSIGHRIGTGYTF	TGTGCCAGTAGTATAGGACATCGGATCGGCACTGGCTACACCTTC	NA	NA	TRBJ1-2	TRBV19
CASSVAARGDTQYF	TGCGCCAGCAGTGTGGCAGCCCGGGGAGATACGCAGTATTTT	NA	NA	TRBJ2-3	TRBV10-1
CASSTSGIAVLYF	TGTGCCAGCAGCACTTCGGGGATTGCAGTACTGTACTTC	NA	NA	TRBJ2-7	TRBV7-2
CASSPGTVSNQPQHF	TGTGCCAGCTCACCTGGGACAGTGAGCAATCAGCCCCAGCATTTT	NA	TRBD1	TRBJ1-5	TRBV18
CASSPGEASEQFF	TGTGCCAGCAGCCCCGGGGAGGCGAGCGAGCAGTTCTTC	NA	NA	TRBJ2-1	TRBV7-9
CASSQGTAGAPETQYF	TGTGCCAGCAGCCAAGGGACAGCAGGCGCTCCAGAGACCCAGTACTTC	NA	TRBD1	TRBJ2-5	TRBV9
CASSISVTPGANVLTF	TGTGCCAGTAGTATATCAGTGACTCCGGGGGCCAACGTCCTGACTTTC	NA	NA	TRBJ2-6	TRBV19
CASSPRRGSNTGELFF	TGTGCCAGCTCACCACGGCGGGGTTCGAACACCGGGGAGCTGTTTTTT	NA	NA	TRBJ2-2	TRBV18
CASSDRRGGTGELFF	TGCGCCAGCAGTGACCGCAGGGGCGGCACCGGGGAGCTGTTTTTT	NA	NA	TRBJ2-2	TRBV10-1
CASSRALDSADGYTF	TGTGCCAGCAGCCGGGCCCTGGATTCCGCCGATGGCTACACCTTC	NA	NA	TRBJ1-2	TRBV4-2
CASSQEGQGYNEQFF	TGCGCCAGCAGCCAAGAGGGACAGGGGTACAATGAGCAGTTCTTC	NA	TRBD1	TRBJ2-1	TRBV4-1
CASSPRLAGVTGELFF	TGTGCCAGCAGCCCAAGACTAGCGGGAGTAACCGGGGAGCTGTTTTTT	NA	TRBD2	TRBJ2-2	TRBV9
CASRGQGGEKLFF	TGTGCCAGCAGAGGGCAGGGGGGAGAAAAACTGTTTTTT	few	TRBD1	TRBJ1-4	TRBV25-1
CASSFTGVTEAFF	TGTGCCAGCAGTTTTACAGGGGTGACTGAAGCTTTCTTT	once	TRBD1	TRBJ1-1	TRBV27
CASSATSGVRDTQYF	TGTGCCAGCAGCGCCACTAGCGGGGTTCGGGATACGCAGTATTTT	NA	TRBD2	TRBJ2-3	TRBV11-2
CASSVRGGGTEAFF	TGTGCCAGCAGTGTCAGGGGTGGGGGCACTGAAGCTTTCTTT	NA	NA	TRBJ1-1	TRBV25-1
CASRTTGRASYEQYF	TGTGCCAGCAGGACTACAGGGAGGGCAAGTTACGAGCAGTACTTC	once	NA	TRBJ2-7	TRBV6-1
CASSRTASSGNTIYF	TGTGCCAGCAGCCGGACAGCCTCCTCTGGAAACACCATATATTTT	NA	NA	TRBJ1-3	TRBV6-6
CASSGWDQTGQSSYNEQFF	TGTGCCAGCAGTGGTTGGGATCAGACAGGGCAAAGCTCCTACAATGAGCAGTTCTTC	NA	TRBD1	TRBJ2-1	TRBV6-1
CASSLGTDINEQFF	TGTGCCAGTAGTCTCGGGACAGACATCAATGAGCAGTTCTTC	once	TRBD1	TRBJ2-1	TRBV19
CAWSGQGLTYEQYF	TGTGCCTGGAGTGGACAGGGGTTAACCTACGAGCAGTACTTC	NA	TRBD1	TRBJ2-7	TRBV30
CASSPRQGLGGYTF	TGTGCCAGCAGCCCCAGACAGGGCCTAGGGGGCTACACCTTC	NA	TRBD1	TRBJ1-2	TRBV7-9
CASSFWASGRLSTDTQYF	TGTGCCAGCAGTTTCTGGGCTAGCGGGAGATTAAGCACAGATACGCAGTATTTT	NA	TRBD2	TRBJ2-3	TRBV28
CASSRTIGEGAEQYF	TGTGCCAGCAGCCGGACAATAGGTGAAGGGGCCGAGCAGTACTTC	NA	NA	TRBJ2-7	TRBV5-4
CASSQDGQALNTEAFF	TGTGCCAGCAGCCAAGATGGTCAGGCCCTGAACACTGAAGCTTTCTTT	NA	NA	TRBJ1-1	TRBV4-2
CASGFNFKTELFF	TGTGCTAGTGGTTTTAACTTCAAAACGGAGCTGTTTTTT	NA	NA	TRBJ2-2	TRBV12-5
CASSPPAGAGGNEKLFF	TGTGCCAGCAGCCCCCCGGCAGGGGCGGGAGGGAACGAAAAACTGTTTTTT	NA	NA	TRBJ1-4	TRBV5-4
CASSGRAGRNTIYF	TGTGCCAGCAGTGGTCGGGCAGGGAGAAACACCATATATTTT	few	NA	TRBJ1-3	TRBV25-1
CASSLGGGLSSYEQYF	TGTGCCAGCAGTCTGGGGGGTGGTTTAAGCTCCTACGAGCAGTACTTC	once	NA	TRBJ2-7	TRBV27
CASSLSQGTEAFF	TGTGCCAGCAGCCTCTCACAGGGGACTGAAGCTTTCTTT	NA	TRBD1	TRBJ1-1	TRBV7-3
CASRYLSVNTGELFF	TGTGCCAGCCGATACCTGAGCGTGAACACCGGGGAGCTGTTTTTT	NA	NA	TRBJ2-2	TRBV27
CASSPRGNIQYF	TGTGCCAGTAGTCCTCGGGGGAACATTCAGTACTTC	NA	NA	TRBJ2-4	TRBV19
CATETSGSSNEQFF	TGTGCCACCGAGACTAGCGGGAGTAGCAATGAGCAGTTCTTC	NA	TRBD2	TRBJ2-1	TRBV6-1
CASKIAGFDQETQYF	TGTGCCAGCAAAATAGCGGGATTCGACCAAGAGACCCAGTACTTC	NA	TRBD2	TRBJ2-5	TRBV27
CASSGQATRAGELFF	TGTGCCAGCAGTGGTCAAGCAACCCGGGCCGGGGAGCTGTTTTTT	NA	NA	TRBJ2-2	TRBV2
CASSFVGRPNEKLFF	TGTGCCAGCAGCTTCGTGGGGCGCCCAAATGAAAAACTGTTTTTT	NA	NA	TRBJ1-4	TRBV5-6
CASSLRLVNTEAFF	TGTGCCAGCAGCTTGCGACTGGTGAACACTGAAGCTTTCTTT	few	NA	TRBJ1-1	TRBV13
CASSSDSYGYTF	TGTGCCAGCAGTTCGGACAGTTATGGCTACACCTTC	NA	NA	TRBJ1-2	TRBV6-6
CASSPDSFEKLFF	TGTGCCAGCAGTCCCGACAGCTTCGAAAAACTGTTTTTT	NA	NA	TRBJ1-4	TRBV28
CASSQDRGVLPQHF	TGTGCCAGCAGCCAAGATCGGGGGGTACTGCCCCAGCATTTT	NA	NA	TRBJ1-5	TRBV4-2
CASSPGATPEQFF	TGTGCCAGTAGTCCAGGGGCAACCCCGGAGCAGTTCTTC	NA	NA	TRBJ2-1	TRBV19
CASSLGVQGGNEQFF	TGTGCCAGCAGCTTAGGCGTACAGGGGGGTAATGAGCAGTTCTTC	NA	TRBD1	TRBJ2-1	TRBV7-8
CASSFPGSSNQPQHF	TGTGCCAGCAGTTTTCCCGGGAGTAGCAATCAGCCCCAGCATTTT	NA	NA	TRBJ1-5	TRBV28
CAISQGRDEKLFF	TGTGCCATCAGCCAGGGTAGGGATGAAAAACTGTTTTTT	NA	NA	TRBJ1-4	TRBV10-3
CAGQGSGNTIYF	TGTGCCGGTCAGGGATCTGGAAACACCATATATTTT	NA	NA	TRBJ1-3	TRBV30
CASSLAGVGGANVLTF	TGCGCCAGCAGCTTGGCCGGGGTAGGGGGGGCCAACGTCCTGACTTTC	NA	NA	TRBJ2-6	TRBV5-1